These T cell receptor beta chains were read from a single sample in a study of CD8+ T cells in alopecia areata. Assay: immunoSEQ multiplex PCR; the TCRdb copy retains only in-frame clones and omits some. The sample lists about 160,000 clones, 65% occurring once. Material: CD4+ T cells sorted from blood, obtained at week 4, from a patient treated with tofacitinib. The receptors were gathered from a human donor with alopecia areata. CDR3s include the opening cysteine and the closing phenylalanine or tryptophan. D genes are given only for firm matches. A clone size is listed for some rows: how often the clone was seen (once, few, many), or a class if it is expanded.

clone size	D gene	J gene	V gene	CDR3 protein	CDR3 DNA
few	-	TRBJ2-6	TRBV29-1	CSTVSGANVLTF	TGCAGCACAGTCTCTGGGGCCAACGTCCTGACTTTC
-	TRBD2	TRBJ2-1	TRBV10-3	CAISERAGNEQFF	TGTGCCATCAGTGAGCGAGCGGGGAACGAGCAGTTCTTC
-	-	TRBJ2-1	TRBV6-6	CASSYSGRGNEQFF	TGTGCCAGCAGTTACTCGGGGCGGGGCAATGAGCAGTTCTTC
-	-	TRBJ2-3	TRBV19	CASSLGTSTDTQYF	TGTGCCAGTAGTTTGGGGACTAGCACAGATACGCAGTATTTT
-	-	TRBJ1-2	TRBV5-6	CASSFQSNYGYTF	TGTGCCAGCAGCTTTCAGTCTAACTATGGCTACACCTTC
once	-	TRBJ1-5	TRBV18	CASSSGGRGSNQPQHF	TGTGCCAGCTCAAGTGGCGGCAGGGGTAGCAATCAGCCCCAGCATTTT
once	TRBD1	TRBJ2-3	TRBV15	CATSSGGRGRTDTQYF	TGTGCCACCAGCTCAGGAGGCAGGGGGCGGACAGATACGCAGTATTTT
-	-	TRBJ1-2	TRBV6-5	CASSYTANYGYTF	TGTGCCAGCAGCTATACAGCTAACTATGGCTACACCTTC
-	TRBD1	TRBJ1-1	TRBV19	CASSTTGANTEAFF	TGTGCCAGTAGTACTACAGGGGCGAACACTGAAGCTTTCTTT
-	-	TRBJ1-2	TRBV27	CASSLSGQYGYTF	TGTGCCAGCAGTTTATCAGGGCAATATGGCTACACCTTC
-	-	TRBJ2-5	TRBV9	CASSVGQLQETQYF	TGTGCCAGCAGCGTAGGACAGCTGCAAGAGACCCAGTACTTC
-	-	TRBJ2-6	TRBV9	CASSVGGSGANVLTF	TGTGCCAGCAGCGTAGGGGGCTCTGGGGCCAACGTCCTGACTTTC
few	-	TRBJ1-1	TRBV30	CAWSGGSGLNTEAFF	TGTGCCTGGAGTGGCGGTTCAGGGTTGAACACTGAAGCTTTCTTT
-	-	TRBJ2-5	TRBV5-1	CASSLGGVQETQYF	TGCGCCAGCAGCTTGGGGGGCGTCCAAGAGACCCAGTACTTC
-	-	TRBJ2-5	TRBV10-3	CATNRGRQETQYF	TGTGCCACTAACCGGGGCCGCCAAGAGACCCAGTACTTC
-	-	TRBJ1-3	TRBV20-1	CSAPFGNTIYF	TGCAGTGCTCCTTTCGGGAACACCATATATTTT
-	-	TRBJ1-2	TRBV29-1	CSVSQANKRLGGYTF	TGCAGCGTTTCCCAGGCTAATAAACGGCTGGGGGGCTACACCTTC
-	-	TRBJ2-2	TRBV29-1	CSVGPVGGNTGELFF	TGCAGCGTTGGACCCGTCGGGGGAAACACCGGGGAGCTGTTTTTT
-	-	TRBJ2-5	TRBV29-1	CSVSDWQETQYF	TGCAGCGTTTCGGACTGGCAAGAGACCCAGTACTTC
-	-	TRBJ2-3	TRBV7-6	CASSRGPGTDTQYF	TGTGCCAGCAGTCGAGGACCAGGCACAGATACGCAGTATTTT
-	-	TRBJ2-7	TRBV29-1	CSVRAATYEQYF	TGCAGCGTTAGGGCCGCGACCTACGAGCAGTACTTC
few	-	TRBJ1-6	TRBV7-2	CASSPRRGNSPLHF	TGTGCCAGCAGCCCAAGGAGGGGGAATTCACCCCTCCACTTT
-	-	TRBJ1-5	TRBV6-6	CASSYGSAKGSQPQHF	TGTGCCAGCAGTTACGGCTCAGCCAAGGGTAGTCAGCCCCAGCATTTT
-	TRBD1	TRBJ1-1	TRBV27	CASSPGTGRGDTEAFF	TGTGCCAGCAGTCCGGGGACAGGGAGGGGGGACACTGAAGCTTTCTTT
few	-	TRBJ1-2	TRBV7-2	CASSLWRGQGYGYTF	TGTGCCAGCAGCTTATGGAGAGGTCAGGGCTATGGCTACACCTTC
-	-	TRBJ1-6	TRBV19	CASSMTGQGNSPLHF	TGTGCCAGTAGTATGACGGGGCAGGGCAATTCACCCCTCCACTTT
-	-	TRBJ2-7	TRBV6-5	CASSYIVGGGEQYF	TGTGCCAGCAGTTACATCGTGGGGGGTGGTGAGCAGTACTTC
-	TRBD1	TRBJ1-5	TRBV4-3	CASSQETGVGLGQPQHF	TGCGCCAGCAGCCAAGAGACAGGGGTCGGATTAGGTCAGCCCCAGCATTTT
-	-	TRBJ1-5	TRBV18	CASSRTGGRNQPQHF	TGTGCCAGCTCACGTACCGGGGGACGCAATCAGCCCCAGCATTTT
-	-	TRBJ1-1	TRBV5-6	CASSLAPRDTEAFF	TGTGCCAGCAGCTTGGCCCCGAGGGACACTGAAGCTTTCTTT
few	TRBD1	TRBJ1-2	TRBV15	CATSRGLGTGNYGYTF	TGTGCCACCAGCAGGGGCCTCGGGACAGGGAACTATGGCTACACCTTC
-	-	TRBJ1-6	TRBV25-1	CARIYNSPLHF	TGTGCCCGAATATATAATTCACCCCTCCACTTT
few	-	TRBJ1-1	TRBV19	CASSNSRSTEAFF	TGTGCCAGTAGCAACTCCCGAAGCACTGAAGCTTTCTTT
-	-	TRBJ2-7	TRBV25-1	CASSDPVEQYF	TGTGCCAGCAGTGACCCCGTAGAGCAGTACTTC
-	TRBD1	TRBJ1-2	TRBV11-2	CASSLTGGDGYTF	TGTGCCAGCAGCCTGACAGGGGGCGATGGCTACACCTTC
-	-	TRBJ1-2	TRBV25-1	CASTSMGPAGYTF	TGTGCCAGCACCTCGATGGGGCCGGCGGGCTACACCTTC
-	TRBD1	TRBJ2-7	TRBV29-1	CSVGQAHEQYF	TGCAGCGTGGGACAGGCCCACGAGCAGTACTTC